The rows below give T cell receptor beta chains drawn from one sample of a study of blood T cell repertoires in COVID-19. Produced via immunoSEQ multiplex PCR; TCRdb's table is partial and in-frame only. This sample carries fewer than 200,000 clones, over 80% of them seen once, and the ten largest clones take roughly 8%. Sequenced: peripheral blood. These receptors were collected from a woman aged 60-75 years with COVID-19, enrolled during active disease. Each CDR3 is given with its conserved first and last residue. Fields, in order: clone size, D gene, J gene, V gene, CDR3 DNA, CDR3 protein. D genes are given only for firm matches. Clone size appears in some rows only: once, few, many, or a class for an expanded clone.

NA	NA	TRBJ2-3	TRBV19	TGTGCCAGTAGTATGCTCGGCGGGACTAGCACAGATACGCAGTATTTT	CASSMLGGTSTDTQYF
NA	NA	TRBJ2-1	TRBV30	TGTGCCTGGATCGCTAGGAACTCCTACAATGAGCAGTTCTTC	CAWIARNSYNEQFF
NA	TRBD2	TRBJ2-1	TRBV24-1	TGTGCCACTGGACTAGCGGGCACCTACAATGAGCAGTTCTTC	CATGLAGTYNEQFF
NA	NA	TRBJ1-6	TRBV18	TGTGCCAGCTCACCACTAGGACAGTGGGAATCACCCCTCCACTTT	CASSPLGQWESPLHF
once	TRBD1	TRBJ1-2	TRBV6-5	TGTGCCAGCAGGGGTGGACAGGTCCTAGACGGTGGCTACACCTTC	CASRGGQVLDGGYTF
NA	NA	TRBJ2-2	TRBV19	TGTGCCAGTAGTATACCAACAGGGCTGGGCGGGGAGCTGTTTTTT	CASSIPTGLGGELFF
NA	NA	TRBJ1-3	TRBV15	TGTGCCACCAGCAAGGGGACTATGGCTGGAAACACCATATATTTT	CATSKGTMAGNTIYF
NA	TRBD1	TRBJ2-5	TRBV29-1	TGCAGCGTTGGGACAGGGGGCCTCCAAGAGACCCAGTACTTC	CSVGTGGLQETQYF
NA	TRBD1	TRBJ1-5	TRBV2	TGTGCCAGCAGTACTAGGACAGGGGAGAATCAGCCCCAGCATTTT	CASSTRTGENQPQHF
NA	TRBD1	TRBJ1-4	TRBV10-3	TGTGCCATCCGCCGACAGGGGGGGAATGAAAAACTGTTTTTT	CAIRRQGGNEKLFF
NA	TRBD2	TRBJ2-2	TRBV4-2	TGTGCCAGCAGCCCTTGGATTCCCGGGGGGGCGGTCGGGGAGCTGTTTTTT	CASSPWIPGGAVGELFF
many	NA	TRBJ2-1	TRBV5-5	TGTGCCAGCAGCCTCACCCCGGGACTGATTAGTAATGAGCAGTTCTTC	CASSLTPGLISNEQFF
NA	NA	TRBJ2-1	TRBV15	TGTGCCACCAGCAGAGATGTAGTAAGTTACAATGAGCAGTTCTTC	CATSRDVVSYNEQFF
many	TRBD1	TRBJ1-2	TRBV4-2	TGTGCCAGCAGCCAAGACCTTGGACAGGGCCGGGGCTACACCTTC	CASSQDLGQGRGYTF
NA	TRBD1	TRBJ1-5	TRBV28	TGTGCCAGCAGACCCACAGGGGGCGGTCAGCCCCAGCATTTT	CASRPTGGGQPQHF
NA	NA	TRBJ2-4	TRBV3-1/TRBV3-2	TGTGCCAGCAGCCAAGAGACTAGGTGGGGACGGGAAAACATTCAGTACTTC	CASSQETRWGRENIQYF
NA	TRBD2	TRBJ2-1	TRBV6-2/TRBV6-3	TGTGCCAGCAGCCTGGGACTAGCAGTCAATGAGCAGTTCTTC	CASSLGLAVNEQFF
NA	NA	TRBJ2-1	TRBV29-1	TGCAGCATAAGGACTCAAGGTAATGAGCAGTTCTTC	CSIRTQGNEQFF
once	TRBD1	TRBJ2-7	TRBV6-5	TGTGCCAGCAGTTCAGGGGGCACCTACGAGCAGTACTTC	CASSSGGTYEQYF
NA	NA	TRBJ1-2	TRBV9	TGTGCCAGCACCCTGGGGGGGAAAGGCTACACCTTC	CASTLGGKGYTF
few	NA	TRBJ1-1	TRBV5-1	TGCGCCAGCAGCCCAAGGGGTTGGGGGCCGGGGAACACTGAAGCTTTCTTT	CASSPRGWGPGNTEAFF
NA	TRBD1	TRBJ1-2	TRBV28	TGTGCCAGCAGTCCCGGACAGGGGGCCATTGACTATGGCTACACCTTC	CASSPGQGAIDYGYTF
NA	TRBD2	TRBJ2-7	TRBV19	TGTGCCAGTAGTATTCTAGCGGGAGTAACCCCCTACGAGCAGTACTTC	CASSILAGVTPYEQYF
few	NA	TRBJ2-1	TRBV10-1	TGCGCCAGCAGCCTACCGGGGAGTGGGGTCGGTGAGCAGTTCTTC	CASSLPGSGVGEQFF
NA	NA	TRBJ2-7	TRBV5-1	TGCGCCAGCAGCTTCGGAGAAGCAACTGCTACGCAGCAGTACTTC	CASSFGEATATQQYF
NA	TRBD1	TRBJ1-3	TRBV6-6	TGTGCCAGCAGTACGACAGGGGGCTTCTCTGGAAACACCATATATTTT	CASSTTGGFSGNTIYF
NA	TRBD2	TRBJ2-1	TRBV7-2	TGTGCCAGCAGCTTGTTCCCGAGCGGGAGGGCCTCGGGGGCGCAGTTCTTC	CASSLFPSGRASGAQFF
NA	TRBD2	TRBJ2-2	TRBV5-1	TGCGCCAGCAGCCTAGCGGTCGACACCGGGGAGCTGTTTTTT	CASSLAVDTGELFF
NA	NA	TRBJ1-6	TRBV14	TGTGCCAGCAGCCTCAGCCCGATGGGAGTGATTTCACCCCTCCACTTT	CASSLSPMGVISPLHF
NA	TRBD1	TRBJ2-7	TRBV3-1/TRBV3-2	TGTGCCAGCAGCCCGGGACAGGCCCCCTACGAGCAGTACTTC	CASSPGQAPYEQYF
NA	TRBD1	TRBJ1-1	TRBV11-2	TGTGCCAGCAGCTTAGTAAGGGCAGGGGGAATGAACACTGAAGCTTTCTTT	CASSLVRAGGMNTEAFF
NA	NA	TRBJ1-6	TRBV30	TGTGCCTGGAGAGCGGACGGTAATAATTCACCCCTCCACTTT	CAWRADGNNSPLHF
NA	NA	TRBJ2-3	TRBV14	TGTGCCAGCAGCCCTCTAAGCCAGGCCACAGATACGCAGTATTTT	CASSPLSQATDTQYF
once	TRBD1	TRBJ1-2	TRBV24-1	TGTGCCACCAAGGGGAGACAGGGCCCCTTTTGTCGCTACACCTTC	CATKGRQGPFCRYTF
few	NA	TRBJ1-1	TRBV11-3	TGTGCCAGCAGCCAGGGTCACACTGAAGCTTTCTTT	CASSQGHTEAFF
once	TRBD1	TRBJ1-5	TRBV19	TGTGCCAGTAGACTGACAGGGGATAGCAATCAGCCCCAGCATTTT	CASRLTGDSNQPQHF
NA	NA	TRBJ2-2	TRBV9	TGTGCCAGCACCCAGGGATACACCGGGGAGCTGTTTTTT	CASTQGYTGELFF
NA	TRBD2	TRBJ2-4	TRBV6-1	TGTGCCAGCAGTGTTAGCGGGAGTCTGACTTCAAACATTCAGTACTTC	CASSVSGSLTSNIQYF
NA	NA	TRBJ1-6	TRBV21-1	TGTGCCAGCAGCAAAGTGAGGGCCCTAGGGAATTCACCCCTCCACTTT	CASSKVRALGNSPLHF
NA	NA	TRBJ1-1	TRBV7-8	TGTGCCAGCAGCTTAGGGTTAGCTAACACTGAAGCTTTCTTT	CASSLGLANTEAFF
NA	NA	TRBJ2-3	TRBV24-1	TGTGCCACCAGTGCAGGAATTAGCACAGATACGCAGTATTTT	CATSAGISTDTQYF
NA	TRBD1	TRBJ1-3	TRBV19	TGTGCCAGTAGTATAACGACAGGGAATATTGGAAACACCATATATTTT	CASSITTGNIGNTIYF
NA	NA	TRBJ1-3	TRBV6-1	TGTGCCAGCAGTGAAAGAGGGCTCTCTGGAAACACCATATATTTT	CASSERGLSGNTIYF
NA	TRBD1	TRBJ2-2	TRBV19	TGTGCCAGTAACGACAGGGTGGGCGGGGAGCTGTTTTTT	CASNDRVGGELFF
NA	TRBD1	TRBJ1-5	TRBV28	TGTGCCAGCAGTCTAGGGACAGTACGATTCGATCAGCCCCAGCATTTT	CASSLGTVRFDQPQHF
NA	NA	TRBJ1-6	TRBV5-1	TGCGCCAGCAGCTTGGAGGCGACAAATTCACCCCTCCACTTT	CASSLEATNSPLHF
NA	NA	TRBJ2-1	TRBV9	TGTGCCAGCAGCGTAGGAGCTTACAATGAGCAGTTCTTC	CASSVGAYNEQFF
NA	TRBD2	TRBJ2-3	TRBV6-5	TGTGCCAGCTTCCAGCGGGGGGACGCAGGGGATACGCAGTATTTT	CASFQRGDAGDTQYF
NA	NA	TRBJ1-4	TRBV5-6	TGTGCCAGCAGCCGACCTCACCAGGGTGAAAAACTGTTTTTT	CASSRPHQGEKLFF
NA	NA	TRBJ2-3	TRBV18	TGTGCCAGCTCACCCGAGAAAGATACGCAGTATTTT	CASSPEKDTQYF
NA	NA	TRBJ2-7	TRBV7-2	TGTGCCAGCAGCTTAGCTGGTAGCCACGAGCAGTACTTC	CASSLAGSHEQYF
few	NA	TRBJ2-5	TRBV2	TGTGCCAGCAGGGGGCAGGTCCAAGAGACCCAGTACTTC	CASRGQVQETQYF
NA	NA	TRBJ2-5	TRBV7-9	TGTGCCAGCAGCTTAGTGGGTTTGGGCGAGACCCAGTACTTC	CASSLVGLGETQYF
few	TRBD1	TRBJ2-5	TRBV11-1	TGTGCCAGCAGCCGATGGACAGGGAAAGAGACCCAGTACTTC	CASSRWTGKETQYF
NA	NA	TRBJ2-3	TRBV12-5	TGTGCTAGTGGTCGGGGGACAGCAACAGATACGCAGTATTTT	CASGRGTATDTQYF